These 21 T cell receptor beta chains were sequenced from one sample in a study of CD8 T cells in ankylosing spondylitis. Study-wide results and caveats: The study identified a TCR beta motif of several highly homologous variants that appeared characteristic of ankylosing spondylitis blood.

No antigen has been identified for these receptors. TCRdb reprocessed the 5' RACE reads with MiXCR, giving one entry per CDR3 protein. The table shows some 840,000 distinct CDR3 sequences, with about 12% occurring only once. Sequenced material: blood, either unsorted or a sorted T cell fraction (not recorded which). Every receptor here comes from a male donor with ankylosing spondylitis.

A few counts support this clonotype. CDR3 protein: CASSPVQGTYNEQFF. The CDR3 region has the DNA TGTGCCAGCAGCCCTGTCCAGGGTACCTACAATGAGCAGTTCTTC. The V gene is TRBV7-2, the J gene TRBJ2-1; tentatively, D is TRBD1 (5 bases). The CDR3 runs 15 residues. CDR1 is SGHTA, CDR2 FQGNSA, per germline. V lost 5 bases and J 2 bases, leaving 13 bases between the germline ends. The full variable domain, rest sourced from reference TRBV7-2 and TRBJ2-1, is GAGVSQSPSNKVTEKGKDVELRCDPISGHTALYWYRQSLGQGLEFLIYFQGNSAPDKSGLPSDRFSAERTGGSVSTLTIQRTQQEDSAVYLCASSPVQGTYNEQFFGPGTRLTVL.

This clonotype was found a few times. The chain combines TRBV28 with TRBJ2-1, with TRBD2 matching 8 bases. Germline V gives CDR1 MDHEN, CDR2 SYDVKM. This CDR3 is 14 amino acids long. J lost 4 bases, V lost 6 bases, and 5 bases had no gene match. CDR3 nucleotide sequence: TGTGCCAGCAGAGAAGCGGGGGAGTACAATGAGCAGTTCTTC. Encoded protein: CASREAGEYNEQFF.

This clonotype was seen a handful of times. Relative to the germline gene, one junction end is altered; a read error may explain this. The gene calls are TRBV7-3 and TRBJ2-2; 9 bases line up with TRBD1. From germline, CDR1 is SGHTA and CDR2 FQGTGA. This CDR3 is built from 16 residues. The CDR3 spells CASTLQGAGNTGELFF. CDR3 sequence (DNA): TGTGCCAGCACCTTACAGGGGGCGGGGAACACCGGGGAGCTGTTTTTT. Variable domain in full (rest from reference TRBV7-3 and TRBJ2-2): GAGVSQTPSNKVTEKGKYVELRCDPISGHTALYWYRQSLGQGPEFLIYFQGTGAADDSGLPNDRFFAVRPEGSVSTLKIQRTERGDSAVYLCASTLQGAGNTGELFFGEGSRLTVL.

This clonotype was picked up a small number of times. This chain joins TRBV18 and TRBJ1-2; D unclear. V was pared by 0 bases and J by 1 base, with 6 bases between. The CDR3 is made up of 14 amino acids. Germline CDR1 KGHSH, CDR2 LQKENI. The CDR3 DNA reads TGTGCCAGCTCACCACCCGCCCTTAACTATGGCTACACCTTC. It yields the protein CASSPPALNYGYTF.

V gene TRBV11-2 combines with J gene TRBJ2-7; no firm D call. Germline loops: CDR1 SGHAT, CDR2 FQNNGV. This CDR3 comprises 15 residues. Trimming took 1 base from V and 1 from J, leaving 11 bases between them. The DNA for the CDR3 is TGTGCCAGCAGCTTAGCCTTTAAGGGATCCTACGAGCAGTACTTC. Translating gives CASSLAFKGSYEQYF. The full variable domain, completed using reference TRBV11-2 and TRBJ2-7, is EAGVAQSPRYKIIEKRQSVAFWCNPISGHATLYWYQQILGQGPKLLIQFQNNGVVDDSQLPKDRFSAERLKGVDSTLKIQPAKLEDSAVYLCASSLAFKGSYEQYFGPGTRLTVT.

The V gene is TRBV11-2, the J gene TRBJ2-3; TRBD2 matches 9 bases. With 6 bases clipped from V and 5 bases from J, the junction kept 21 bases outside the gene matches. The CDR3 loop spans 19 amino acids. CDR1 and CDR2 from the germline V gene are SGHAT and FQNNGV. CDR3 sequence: CASSLSGIRTSARVDTQYF. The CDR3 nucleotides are TGTGCCAGCAGTTTAAGTGGGATTAGGACTAGCGCAAGGGTAGATACGCAGTATTTT.

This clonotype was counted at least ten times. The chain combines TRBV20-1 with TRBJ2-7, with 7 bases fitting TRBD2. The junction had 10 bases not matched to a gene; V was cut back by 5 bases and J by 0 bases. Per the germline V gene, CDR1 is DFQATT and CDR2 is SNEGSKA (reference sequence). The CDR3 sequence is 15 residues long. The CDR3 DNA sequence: TGCAGTGCTCAGCGAATGGGGAGGGACTCCTACGAGCAGTACTTC. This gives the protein CSAQRMGRDSYEQYF.

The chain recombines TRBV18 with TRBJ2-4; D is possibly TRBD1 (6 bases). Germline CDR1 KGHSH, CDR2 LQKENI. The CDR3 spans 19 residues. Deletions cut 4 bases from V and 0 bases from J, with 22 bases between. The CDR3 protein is CASSLLPTQGPQAKNIQYF. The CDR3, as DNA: TGTGCCAGCTCACTCCTTCCGACGCAGGGGCCACAAGCCAAAAACATTCAGTACTTC.

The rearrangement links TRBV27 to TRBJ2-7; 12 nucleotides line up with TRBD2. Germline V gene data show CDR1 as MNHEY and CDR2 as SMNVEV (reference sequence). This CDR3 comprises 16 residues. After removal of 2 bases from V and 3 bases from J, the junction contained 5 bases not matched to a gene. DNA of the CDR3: TGTGCCAGCAGTTTAACAAAACTAGCGGGAGGCTACGAGCAGTACTTC. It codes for CASSLTKLAGGYEQYF.

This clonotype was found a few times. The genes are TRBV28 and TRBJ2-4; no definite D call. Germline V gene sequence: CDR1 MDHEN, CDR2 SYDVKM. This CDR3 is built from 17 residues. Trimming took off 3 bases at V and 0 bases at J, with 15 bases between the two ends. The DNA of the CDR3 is TGTGCCAGCAGTTTTAGGGTTGGAAACCTAGCCAAAAACATTCAGTACTTC. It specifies CASSFRVGNLAKNIQYF.

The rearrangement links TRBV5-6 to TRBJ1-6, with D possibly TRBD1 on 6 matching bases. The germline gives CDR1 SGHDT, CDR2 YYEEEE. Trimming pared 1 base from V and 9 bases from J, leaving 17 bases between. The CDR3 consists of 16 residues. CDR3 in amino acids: CASSLRGDSPGSPLHF. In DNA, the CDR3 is TGTGCCAGCAGCTTGAGGGGGGATTCGCCCGGTTCACCCCTCCACTTT.

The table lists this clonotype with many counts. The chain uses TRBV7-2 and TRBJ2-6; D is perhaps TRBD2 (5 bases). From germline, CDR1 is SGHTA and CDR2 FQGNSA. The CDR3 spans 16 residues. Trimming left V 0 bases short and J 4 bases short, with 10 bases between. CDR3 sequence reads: CASSLAPLAGANVLTF. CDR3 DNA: TGTGCCAGCAGCTTAGCTCCGTTAGCGGGGGCCAACGTCCTGACTTTC.

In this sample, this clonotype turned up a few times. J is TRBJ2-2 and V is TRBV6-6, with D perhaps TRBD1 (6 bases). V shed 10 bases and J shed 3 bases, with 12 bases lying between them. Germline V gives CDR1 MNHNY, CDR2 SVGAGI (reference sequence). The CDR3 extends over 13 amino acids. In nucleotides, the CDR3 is TGTGCCACCATGCCAGGGGACACCGGGGAGCTGTTTTTT. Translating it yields CATMPGDTGELFF.

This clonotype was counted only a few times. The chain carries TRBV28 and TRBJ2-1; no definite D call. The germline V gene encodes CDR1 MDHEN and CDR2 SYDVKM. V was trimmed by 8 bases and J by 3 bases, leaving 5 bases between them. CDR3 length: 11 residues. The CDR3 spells CASGVYNEQFF. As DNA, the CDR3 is TGTGCCAGCGGGGTCTACAATGAGCAGTTCTTC.

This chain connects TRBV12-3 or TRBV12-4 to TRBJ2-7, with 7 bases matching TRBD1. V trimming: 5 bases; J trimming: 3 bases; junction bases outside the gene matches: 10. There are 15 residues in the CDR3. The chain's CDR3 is CASSITGAPSYEQYF. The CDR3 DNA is TGTGCCAGCAGTATTACAGGGGCTCCGAGCTACGAGCAGTACTTC.

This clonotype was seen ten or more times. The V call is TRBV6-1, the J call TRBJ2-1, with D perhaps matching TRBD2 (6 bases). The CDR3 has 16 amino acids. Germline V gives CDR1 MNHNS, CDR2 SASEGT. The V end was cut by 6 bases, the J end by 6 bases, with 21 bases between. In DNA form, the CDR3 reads TGTGCCAGCAGCTCCGCCGGGCCAGGGACTGTCAATGAGCAGTTCTTC. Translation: CASSSAGPGTVNEQFF.

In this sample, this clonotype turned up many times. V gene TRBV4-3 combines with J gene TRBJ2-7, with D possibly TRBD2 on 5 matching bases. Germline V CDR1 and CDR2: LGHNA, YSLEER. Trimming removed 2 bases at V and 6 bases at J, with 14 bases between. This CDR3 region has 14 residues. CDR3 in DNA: TGCGCCAGCAGCCAACGAGGCGAAGGGAGCGAGCAGTACTTC. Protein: CASSQRGEGSEQYF.

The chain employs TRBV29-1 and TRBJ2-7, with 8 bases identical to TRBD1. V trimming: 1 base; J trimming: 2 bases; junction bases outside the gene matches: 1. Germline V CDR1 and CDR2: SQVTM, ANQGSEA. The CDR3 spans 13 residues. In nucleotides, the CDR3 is TGCAGCGTTGAAGGGACAGGGACCTACGAGCAGTACTTC. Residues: CSVEGTGTYEQYF.

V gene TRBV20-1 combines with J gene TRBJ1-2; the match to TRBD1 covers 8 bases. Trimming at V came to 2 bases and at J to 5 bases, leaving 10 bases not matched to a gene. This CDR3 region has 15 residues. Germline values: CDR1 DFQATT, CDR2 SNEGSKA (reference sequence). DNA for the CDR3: TGCAGTGCTAGAACTTCTCCGGGACAGGCGTATGGCTACACCTTC. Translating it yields CSARTSPGQAYGYTF.

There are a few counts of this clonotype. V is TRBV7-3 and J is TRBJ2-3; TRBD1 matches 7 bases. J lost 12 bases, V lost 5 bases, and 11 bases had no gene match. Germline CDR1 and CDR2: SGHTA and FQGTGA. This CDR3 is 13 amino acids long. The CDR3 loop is CASSPGTETSQYF. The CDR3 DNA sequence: TGTGCCAGCAGCCCTGGGACAGAGACAAGTCAGTATTTT.

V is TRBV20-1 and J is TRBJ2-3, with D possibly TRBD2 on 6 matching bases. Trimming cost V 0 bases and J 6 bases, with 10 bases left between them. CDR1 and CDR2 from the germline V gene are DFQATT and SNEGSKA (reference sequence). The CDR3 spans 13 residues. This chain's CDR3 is CSAREGTWDTQYF. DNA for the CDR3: TGCAGTGCTAGAGAGGGGACTTGGGATACGCAGTATTTT.